This T cell receptor beta chain was identified during a study of T cells in Graves' hyperthyroidism and ophthalmopathy. Study as a whole: Peripheral blood was taken when the disease was first diagnosed, before any treatment began.

Patients showing uncontrolled infection, other autoimmune disease, pregnancy or lactation were ineligible. Findings and limits, study-wide: Most clonotypes expanded in thyroid above 0.001 were likewise present in blood.

In germline, CDR1 is MNHNS, CDR2 SASEGT. This CDR3 spans 12 amino acids. The V and J ends lost 5 bases and 7 bases respectively, with 9 bases between them. Regarding this clonotype: Its target is not known.

The CDR3 regions of TCR beta were amplified from RNA transcripts. First-round RT-PCR with HTBI primers amplified the TCR CDR3 region. MiXCR, run by TCRdb on the multiplex PCR reads, gives a single entry per CDR3 protein. In the table there are hundreds of thousands of distinct CDR3 sequences, around 15% of which are singletons. The chain recombines TRBV6-1 with TRBJ1-5, with D possibly TRBD1 on 6 matching bases. The TCR comes from a woman in her twenties or thirties with Graves' hyperthyroidism. The sequenced material came from blood. CDR3 nucleotides: TGTGCCAGCAGTCACGGACAGCAGCCCCAGCATTTT. It translates to CASSHGQQPQHF.